This T cell receptor beta chain was sequenced in a study of metastatic and nonmetastatic thyroid tumors. Across the whole study: From malignant and benign thyroid patients, repertoires in blood and in tumor or nodule tissue were compared. Whole-study findings and limits: Benign nodules reportedly had significantly lower TCR beta diversity than malignant thyroid tumors in blood and tumor.

This clone has a count of ten or more. Its antigen remains unknown. Thyroid surgery was preceded by no treatment in any patient. Trimming took 4 bases from V and 3 from J; bases not matched to a gene: 3. The CDR3 length is 14 residues. The germline V gene encodes CDR1 SQVTM and CDR2 ANQGSEA. Authors' analysis steps: Researchers built a distant-metastasis classifier for papillary thyroid cancer that drew on CDR3 differences across clinicopathological groups. Using MiXCR, TCRdb re-called clones from the PCR reads. TCRdb assigned the V and J calls; the authors' analysis was not used. The sample carries roughly 35,000 clones, 16% recorded once.

The sample consisted of blood. This clonotype was sampled from a female donor with papillary thyroid cancer or a benign thyroid nodule (not recorded which). Some clones in this sample may be carry-over from other donors' samples. The chain employs TRBV29-1 and TRBJ2-2; 9 positions agree with TRBD1. The DNA for the CDR3 is TGCAGCGTTGGAACAGGGGGCGACACCGGGGAGCTGTTTTTT. Translation gives CSVGTGGDTGELFF.